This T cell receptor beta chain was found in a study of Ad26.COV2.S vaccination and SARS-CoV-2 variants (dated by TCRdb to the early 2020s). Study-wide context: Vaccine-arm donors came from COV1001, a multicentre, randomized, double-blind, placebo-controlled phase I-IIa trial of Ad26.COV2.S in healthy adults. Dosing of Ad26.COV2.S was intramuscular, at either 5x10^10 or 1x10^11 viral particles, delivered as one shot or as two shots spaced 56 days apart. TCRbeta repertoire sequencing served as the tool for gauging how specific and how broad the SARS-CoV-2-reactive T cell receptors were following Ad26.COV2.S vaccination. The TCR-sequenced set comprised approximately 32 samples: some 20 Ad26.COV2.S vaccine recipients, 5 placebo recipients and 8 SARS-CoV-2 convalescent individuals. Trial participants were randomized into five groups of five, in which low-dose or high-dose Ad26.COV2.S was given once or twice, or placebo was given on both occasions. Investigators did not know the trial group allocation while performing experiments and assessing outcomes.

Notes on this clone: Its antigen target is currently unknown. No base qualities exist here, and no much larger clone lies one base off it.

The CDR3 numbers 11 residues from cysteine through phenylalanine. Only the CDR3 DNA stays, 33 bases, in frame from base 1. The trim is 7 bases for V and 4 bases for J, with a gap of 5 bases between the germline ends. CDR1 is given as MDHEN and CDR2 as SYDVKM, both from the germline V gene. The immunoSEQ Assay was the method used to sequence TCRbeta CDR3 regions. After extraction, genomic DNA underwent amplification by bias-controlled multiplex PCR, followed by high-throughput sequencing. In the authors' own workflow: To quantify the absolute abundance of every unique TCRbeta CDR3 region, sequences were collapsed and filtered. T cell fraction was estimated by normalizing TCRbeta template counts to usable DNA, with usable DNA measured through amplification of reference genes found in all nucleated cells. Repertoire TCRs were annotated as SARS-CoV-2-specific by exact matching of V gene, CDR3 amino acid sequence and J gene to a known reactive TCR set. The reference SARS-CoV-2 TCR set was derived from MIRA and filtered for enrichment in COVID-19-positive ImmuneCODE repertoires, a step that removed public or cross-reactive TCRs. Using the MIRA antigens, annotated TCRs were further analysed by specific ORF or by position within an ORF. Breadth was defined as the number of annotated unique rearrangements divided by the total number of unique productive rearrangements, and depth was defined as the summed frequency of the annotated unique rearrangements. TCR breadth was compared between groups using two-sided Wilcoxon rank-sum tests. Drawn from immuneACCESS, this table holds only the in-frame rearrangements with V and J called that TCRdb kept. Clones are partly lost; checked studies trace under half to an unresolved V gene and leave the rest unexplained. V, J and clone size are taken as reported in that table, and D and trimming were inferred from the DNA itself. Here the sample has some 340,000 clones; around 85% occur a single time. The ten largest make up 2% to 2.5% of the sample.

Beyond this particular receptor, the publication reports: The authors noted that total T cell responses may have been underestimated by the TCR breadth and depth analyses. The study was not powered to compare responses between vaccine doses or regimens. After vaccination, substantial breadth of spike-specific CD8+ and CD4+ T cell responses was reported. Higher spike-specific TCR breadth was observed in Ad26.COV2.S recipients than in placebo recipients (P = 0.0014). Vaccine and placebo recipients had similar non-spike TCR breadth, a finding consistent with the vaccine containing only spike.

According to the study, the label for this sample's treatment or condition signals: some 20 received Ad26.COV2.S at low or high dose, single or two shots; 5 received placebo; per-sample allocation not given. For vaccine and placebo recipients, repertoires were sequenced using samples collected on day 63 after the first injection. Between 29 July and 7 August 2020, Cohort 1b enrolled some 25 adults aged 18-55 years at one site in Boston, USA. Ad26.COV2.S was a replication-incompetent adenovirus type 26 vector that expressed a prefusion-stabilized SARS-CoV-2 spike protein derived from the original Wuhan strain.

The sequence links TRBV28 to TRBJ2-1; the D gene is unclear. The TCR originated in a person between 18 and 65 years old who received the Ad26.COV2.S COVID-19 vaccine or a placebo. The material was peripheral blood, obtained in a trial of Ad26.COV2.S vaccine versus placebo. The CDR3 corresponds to CASTVYNEQFF. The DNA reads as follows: TGTGCCAGCACCGTGTACAATGAGCAGTTCTTC.